The 18 T cell receptor beta chains below all came from one sample that was sequenced in a study of blood T cells in healthy people across ages. Sample-barcoded 5' priming and a J-beta primer mix drove a second PCR of roughly 7 to 11 cycles. TCRdb recomputed calls from the 5' RACE reads with MiXCR, one row per CDR3 protein. The data hold about 840,000 distinct CDR3 sequences, with almost 30% observed a single time. These data also featured in a second study, about T cells of mothers and their children.

Sequencing was carried out using blood. The origin of the receptors is a woman aged 35 to 49 in good health.

Worth noting for this clonotype: Possible read error: a much larger clone is one base away. The V call is TRBV6-5, the J call TRBJ1-2, with D tentatively TRBD1 (5 bases). CDR1 and CDR2 from the germline V gene are MNHEY and SVGAGI. CDR3 length: 14 residues. CDR3 protein: CASSPRGRLYGHTF. CDR3 DNA sequence: TGTGCCAGCAGTCCGCGGGGCAGGCTCTATGGCCACACCTTC.

This clonotype was found many times. The chain combines TRBV6-6 with TRBJ2-7; 15 positions agree with TRBD2. The J call is in doubt because the DNA end fits TRBJ2-5 better. The CDR3 is 15 residues long. Germline-derived CDR1 and CDR2 are MNHNY and SVGAGI (reference sequence). The CDR3 sequence: CASSRTSGGGETQYF. In nucleotides, the CDR3 is TGTGCCAGCAGCCGGACTAGCGGGGGGGGAGAGACCCAGTACTTC.

V is TRBV5-1 and J is TRBJ2-3; 8 positions match TRBD2. V was pared by 4 bases and J by 3 bases, with 16 bases of the junction left unmatched. CDR1 SGHRS and CDR2 YFSETQ come from the germline V gene. The CDR3 runs 18 residues. CDR3 sequence (DNA): TGCGCCAGCAGCCCGGGGGTAGCGGGGACCCTTCGGACAGATACGCAGTATTTT. Amino acids: CASSPGVAGTLRTDTQYF.

V is TRBV5-1 and J is TRBJ1-2, with 8 bases matching TRBD1. The V and J ends lost 1 base and 3 bases, in that order; junction bases with no gene match: 5. CDR1 is SGHRS, CDR2 YFSETQ, per germline. The CDR3 runs to 15 residues. The CDR3 DNA follows: TGCGCCAGCAGCTTGAGGACAGGGAATTACTATGGCTACACCTTC. It specifies CASSLRTGNYYGYTF.

A word on this clonotype: With a much larger clone just one base away, this may be a read error. The rearrangement uses TRBV7-3 and TRBJ2-1; D may be TRBD1 (6 bases). Trimming shortened V by 5 bases and J by 3 bases, and 8 bases separated the two germline ends. This CDR3 is built from 13 residues. Germline V gives CDR1 SGHTA, CDR2 FQGTGA. CDR3 protein: CASSRTDYNEQFF. The CDR3 region has the DNA TGTGCCAGCAGCCGGACAGACTACAATGAGCAGTTCTTC.

This clonotype was counted between two and nine times. The gene calls are TRBV28 and TRBJ1-5, with a tentative D call TRBD1 (5 bases). The CDR3 has 14 residues. Germline values: CDR1 MDHEN, CDR2 SYDVKM. Trimming took off 5 bases at V and 4 bases at J, with 12 bases between the two ends. CDR3: CASSPPAGNQPQHF. As DNA, the CDR3 is TGTGCCAGCAGTCCTCCGGCAGGGAATCAGCCCCAGCATTTT.

The chain combines TRBV12-3 or TRBV12-4 with TRBJ1-4, with D possibly being TRBD1 (5 bases). The CDR3 extends over 13 amino acids. V dropped 8 bases and J dropped 7 bases, with 14 bases sitting between them. CDR3 bases: TGTGCCAGCGGACCCGGGGCCGTTGAAAAACTGTTTTTT. Its translation is CASGPGAVEKLFF.

The V call is TRBV2, the J call TRBJ2-1, with 7 bases that match TRBD2. The DNA end is a closer match to TRBJ2-7, so the J assignment may be wrong. Germline V gene data show CDR1 as SNHLY and CDR2 as FYNNEI. This CDR3 is built from 15 residues. For the CDR3, the DNA is TGTGCCAGCAGTAGGGAGGGGCTCAACTACAATGAGCAGTACTTC. Amino acids: CASSREGLNYNEQYF.

The table lists this clonotype with many counts. This chain connects TRBV6-2 or TRBV6-3 to TRBJ2-3; D gene uncertain. The CDR3 contains 9 residues. In germline, CDR1 is MNHEY, CDR2 SVGEGT. Trimming pared 6 bases from V and 9 bases from J, leaving 4 bases between. The CDR3 loop reads CASRFTQYF. The CDR3 DNA sequence: TGTGCCAGCAGATTCACGCAGTATTTT.

Only a few counts were recorded for this clonotype. Sequence at one end of the junction differs from germline and may be a read error. The chain links TRBV25-1 to TRBJ2-7; D not certain. CDR1 and CDR2 (germline): MGHDK, SYGVNS. The CDR3 has 11 amino acids. The CDR3, as DNA: TGTGCCAGCAGTGAATACGCCGAGCGGTACTTC. The encoded protein is CASSEYAERYF.

This clonotype was observed a handful of times. The CDR3 region has the DNA TGTGCCAGCAGCTTTAACTACAATGAGCAGTACTTC. Residues: CASSFNYNEQYF. V and J are TRBV7-2 and TRBJ2-7; no clear D gene. The CDR3 extends over 12 amino acids. Trimming cost V 3 bases and J 7 bases, with 10 bases left between them. Germline CDR1 SGHTA, CDR2 FQGNSA.

This clonotype was seen ten or more times. The chain links TRBV5-1 to TRBJ2-5; 11 nucleotides agree with TRBD2. V dropped 3 bases and J dropped 3; count of bases not matched to a gene: 4. In germline, CDR1 is SGHRS, CDR2 YFSETQ. The CDR3 has 15 residues. The CDR3 DNA reads as TGCGCCAGCAGCTCCGGGACTAGCGGCGAAGAGACCCAGTACTTC. Its protein is CASSSGTSGEETQYF.

The V and J genes are TRBV7-6 and TRBJ2-1; D might be TRBD1 or TRBD2, each matching 6 bases. With 2 bases removed from V and 5 bases from J, the gap between germline ends came to 13 bases. CDR3 length equals 15 residues. Germline CDR1 SGHVS, CDR2 FNYEAQ. CDR3 coding DNA: TGTGCCAGCAGCTTATCCGGGGGCCGCGACAATGAGCAGTTCTTC. Protein sequence: CASSLSGGRDNEQFF.

This clonotype is a singleton in its sample. Sequence at one end of the junction differs from germline and may be a read error. This rearrangement joins TRBV6-1 to TRBJ1-6, with D tentatively TRBD1 (6 bases). Germline lookup yields CDR1 MNHNS and CDR2 SASEGT. CDR3 size: 16 residues. The CDR3 protein is CASRLSTGSFNSPLHF. CDR3 DNA sequence: TGCGCCAGCAGACTTTCTACAGGGAGTTTCAATTCACCCCTCCACTTT.

This clonotype was detected many times. The chain combines TRBV6-2 or TRBV6-3 with TRBJ1-5, with TRBD1 as a possible D gene (6 bases). Germline CDR1 and CDR2: MNHEY and SVGEGT. There are 17 residues in the CDR3. Between the trimmed V and J ends, which lost 6 bases and 1 base, there was a span of 19 bases. CDR3 nucleotide sequence: TGTGCCAGCAGCCGCCCACGTACAGGGTTCAGCAATCAGCCCCAGCATTTT. Protein sequence: CASSRPRTGFSNQPQHF.

This clonotype showed up just a few times. This chain uses TRBV7-9 with TRBJ1-2; perhaps TRBD1 as D (5 bases). CDR3 length: 15 amino acids. Germline assignment: CDR1 SEHNR and CDR2 FQNEAQ (reference sequence). Trimming left V 2 bases short and J 3 bases short, with 13 bases between. The CDR3 reads CASSLTRARDYGYTF. The CDR3 DNA follows: TGTGCCAGCAGCTTAACGAGGGCCAGGGACTATGGCTACACCTTC.

This clonotype was observed once. This could be a read error, since a much larger clone is one nucleotide away. The chain joins TRBV10-3 to TRBJ2-3; the D is unclear. The CDR3 runs to 14 residues. CDR1 ENHRY and CDR2 SYGVKD come from the germline V gene. The DNA for the CDR3 is TGTGCCATCAGTGGGACCCCCACCGTGGATATGCAGTATTTT. Protein product: CAISGTPTVDMQYF.

The sample holds a few counts of this clonotype. An end of the junction differs from the germline gene, which may be a read error. The chain joins TRBV4-2 to TRBJ1-3, with D uncertain. Looked up from germline, CDR1 is LGHNA and CDR2 is YNFKEQ. This CDR3 comprises 16 residues. The chain's CDR3 is CASSQDASHSGNTRYF. CDR3 in DNA: TGTGCCAGCAGCCAAGATGCCAGCCACTCTGGAAACACCAGATATTTT.